These 24 T cell receptor beta chains originate from one sample sequenced in a study of CD8 T cells in Susac syndrome. With random hexamers, reverse transcription was performed on roughly 0.5 to 1 ug of RNA. TCRdb processed the immunoSEQ multiplex PCR reads anew with MiXCR; each CDR3 protein has one entry. The data hold 120,000 to 150,000 distinct CDR3 sequences, with 85% to 95% observed a single time. The sequenced material came from CD4+ T cells from PBMCs. The receptors come from a human donor with multiple sclerosis.

CDR3 amino acids: CASSQDSAGAREQFF. The CDR3 region has the DNA TGTGCCAGCAGCCAAGATTCCGCGGGAGCAAGGGAGCAGTTCTTC. V usage is TRBV3-1 and J usage is TRBJ2-1; 7 nucleotides align to TRBD2. Germline-derived CDR1 and CDR2 are LGHDT and YNNKEL (reference sequence). J gave up 10 bases and V 0 bases, and 9 bases lay outside the gene matches. The CDR3 runs 15 residues.

The chain carries TRBV12-3 or TRBV12-4 and TRBJ2-3, with 13 nucleotides matching TRBD2. With 5 bases clipped from V and 8 bases from J, the junction kept 7 bases outside the gene matches. This CDR3 has 15 amino acids. CDR3: CASSRLAGGSSTQYF. DNA of the CDR3: TGTGCCAGCAGTAGACTAGCGGGGGGAAGTAGTACGCAGTATTTT.

Here the CDR3 DNA reads TGTGCCAGCAGTTTAAGCTCTGGGGCCAACGTCCTGACTTTC. Its protein product is CASSLSSGANVLTF. This chain connects TRBV12-3 or TRBV12-4 to TRBJ2-6, with D uncertain. The CDR3 is 14 amino acids. The V gene lost 2 bases and the J gene lost 0 bases, with 2 bases spanning the gap.

The chain recombines TRBV25-1 with TRBJ2-7, with 7 bases aligning to TRBD2. V trimming: 6 bases; J trimming: 6 bases; junction bases outside the gene matches: 11. The length of the CDR3 is 14 residues. Germline values: CDR1 MGHDK, CDR2 SYGVNS. The CDR3 DNA reads TGTGCCAGCAGAACAGCGGGATTCGTCTCCGAGCAGTACTTC. It is translated as CASRTAGFVSEQYF.

This chain joins TRBV12-3 or TRBV12-4 and TRBJ2-1, with TRBD2 identical over 9 bases. Unmatched junction bases numbered 6, after V lost 1 base and J lost 5 bases. The CDR3 consists of 16 residues. The CDR3 DNA is TGTGCCAGCAGTTTAGGTCGGGCGGGGGGGCACAATGAGCAGTTCTTC. Encoded protein: CASSLGRAGGHNEQFF.

The count of this clonotype is one. The rearrangement joins TRBV27 to TRBJ2-1, with 9 bases matching TRBD1. V was pared by 5 bases and J by 4 bases, with 6 bases of the junction left unmatched. In germline, CDR1 is MNHEY, CDR2 SMNVEV (reference sequence). This CDR3 has 15 amino acids. The CDR3 DNA follows: TGTGCCAGCAGTAGGGGACAGGGTCTATACAATGAGCAGTTCTTC. Translation: CASSRGQGLYNEQFF.

The V gene is TRBV7-8, the J gene TRBJ1-5, with D perhaps matching TRBD1 (6 bases). V lost 5 bases and J lost 4, with 18 bases in between. The CDR3 spans 16 residues. The germline CDR1 and CDR2 sequences are SGHVS and FQNEAQ. The CDR3 spells CASSPQGGAGNQPQHF. CDR3 in DNA: TGTGCCAGCAGCCCTCAAGGGGGGGCAGGGAATCAGCCCCAGCATTTT. Combining the CDR3 with reference TRBV7-8 and TRBJ1-5 gives the whole variable domain GAGVSQSPRYKVAKRGQDVALRCDPISGHVSLFWYQQALGQGPEFLTYFQNEAQLDKSGLPSDRFFAERPEGSVSTLKIQRTQQEDSAVYLCASSPQGGAGNQPQHFGDGTRLSIL.

This rearrangement joins TRBV20-1 to TRBJ2-5, with 8 bases lining up with TRBD1. The V segment lost 6 bases and the J segment 1 base; nucleotides outside the gene matches: 10. This CDR3 comprises 15 residues. Germline assignment: CDR1 DFQATT and CDR2 SNEGSKA (reference sequence). The chain's CDR3 is CSAGDRRPVQETQYF. CDR3 bases: TGCAGTGCCGGGGACAGGAGGCCTGTCCAAGAGACCCAGTACTTC.

The CDR3 DNA reads TGCAGTGCTACGCCGGGACAGGGGGAGGGGGCCCCAGATACGCAGTATTTT. Residues: CSATPGQGEGAPDTQYF. This chain uses TRBV20-1 with TRBJ2-3, with 11 bases matching TRBD1. The CDR3 length is 17 residues. V dropped 4 bases and J dropped 4; count of bases not matched to a gene: 13. The germline gives CDR1 DFQATT, CDR2 SNEGSKA (reference sequence).

CDR3 bases: TGTGCCAGCAGCCCGGAACCGGGACAGAGATACAATGAGCAGTTCTTC. Its protein product is CASSPEPGQRYNEQFF. V and J are TRBV5-4 and TRBJ2-1; 7 bases are shared with TRBD1. This CDR3 is built from 16 residues. Germline CDR1 reads SGHNT; CDR2 reads YYREEE (reference sequence). The V and J ends lost 4 bases and 4 bases, in that order; junction bases with no gene match: 11. The complete variable domain, with remaining parts taken from reference TRBV5-4 and TRBJ2-1, reads ETGVTQSPTHLIKTRGQQVTLRCSSQSGHNTVSWYQQALGQGPQFIFQYYREEENGRGNFPPRFSGLQFPNYSSELNVNALELDDSALYLCASSPEPGQRYNEQFFGPGTRLTVL.

This chain connects TRBV7-9 to TRBJ2-7; D is perhaps TRBD2 (6 bases). CDR1 and CDR2 (germline): SEHNR, FQNEAQ (reference sequence). V shed 7 bases and J shed 6 bases, with 13 bases lying between them. The CDR3 has 12 amino acids. The CDR3 here is CASTEVEGEQYF. The CDR3 region has the DNA TGTGCCAGCACCGAGGTGGAGGGCGAGCAGTACTTC. Looking up the rest from reference TRBV7-9 and TRBJ2-7 gives the full variable domain: DTGVSQNPRHKITKRGQNVTFRCDPISEHNRLYWYRQTLGQGPEFLTYFQNEAQLEKSRLLSDRFSAERPKGSFSTLEIQRTEQGDSAMYLCASTEVEGEQYFGPGTRLTVT.

V gene TRBV30 combines with J gene TRBJ1-2, with D possibly matching TRBD1 (6 bases). Germline CDR1 GTSNPN, CDR2 SVGIG (reference sequence). Trimming pared 0 bases from V and 4 bases from J, leaving 15 bases between. The CDR3 length is 15 residues. The CDR3 DNA reads as TGTGCCTGGAGTGTATTGGGGGGCGCAGGCTATGGCTACACCTTC. Protein product: CAWSVLGGAGYGYTF.

This chain links TRBV30 with TRBJ1-5; a possible D gene is TRBD1 (5 bases). The CDR3 has 13 residues. Germline CDR1 reads GTSNPN; CDR2 reads SVGIG (reference sequence). The germline V and J ends were trimmed by 1 base and 7 bases, with 11 bases remaining between them. The CDR3 nucleotides are TGTGCCTGGAGTGGGGGTCGGGGCCAGCCCCAGCATTTT. Its protein is CAWSGGRGQPQHF.

The chain couples TRBV24-1 to TRBJ2-3; D perhaps matches TRBD2 (6 bases). V was pared by 3 bases and J by 6 bases, with 15 bases between. The CDR3 covers 15 residues. Germline V gene data show CDR1 as KGHDR and CDR2 as SFDVKD. The CDR3 region is CATSDRLEAGDTQYF. CDR3 nucleotides: TGTGCCACCAGTGATCGTCTAGAGGCGGGGGATACGCAGTATTTT.

This chain joins TRBV4-1 and TRBJ2-7; D not certain. CDR3 length: 13 residues. Trimming removed 0 bases from V and 3 bases from J, with 6 bases in between. CDR1 MGHRA and CDR2 YSYEKL come from the germline V gene. The CDR3 DNA sequence: TGCGCCAGCAGCCAAGATGCCGTCTACGAGCAGTACTTC. As protein: CASSQDAVYEQYF.

The V call is TRBV12-3 or TRBV12-4, the J call TRBJ1-1; 7 positions match TRBD1. The length of the CDR3 is 15 residues. The V and J ends lost 7 bases and 2 bases, in that order; junction bases with no gene match: 10. The CDR3 is CASTRSGTANTEAFF. The CDR3 DNA is TGTGCCAGCACCCGATCCGGGACAGCAAACACTGAAGCTTTCTTT.

This clonotype showed up just once. The rearrangement links TRBV20-1 to TRBJ2-7, with TRBD2 identical over 16 bases. The junction had 9 bases not matched to a gene; V was cut back by 5 bases and J by 5 bases. The germline V gene encodes CDR1 DFQATT and CDR2 SNEGSKA (reference sequence). The CDR3 runs to 16 residues. The CDR3 loop reads CSAAGLAGGVLDEQYF. CDR3 bases: TGCAGTGCTGCGGGACTAGCGGGGGGGGTCTTGGACGAGCAGTACTTC.

V gene TRBV12-3 or TRBV12-4 combines with J gene TRBJ1-5; 7 nucleotides match TRBD1. The CDR3 covers 14 residues. Trimming cost V 2 bases and J 7 bases; bases outside gene matches: 5. The chain's CDR3 is CASSLNRGTQPQHF. CDR3 coding DNA: TGTGCCAGCAGTTTAAACAGGGGTACGCAGCCCCAGCATTTT.

The CDR3 coding sequence is TGTGCCAGCAGTTTTAGCCGGGGAAAGAACACTGAAGCTTTCTTT. As protein: CASSFSRGKNTEAFF. The V gene is TRBV28, the J gene TRBJ1-1, with D hard to call. V was pared by 3 bases and J by 1 base, with 12 bases between. The CDR3 totals 15 residues. The germline CDR1 and CDR2 sequences are MDHEN and SYDVKM.

This clonotype was observed once. The rearrangement joins TRBV5-1 to TRBJ2-5; perhaps TRBD2 as D (5 bases). Germline values: CDR1 SGHRS, CDR2 YFSETQ. There are 14 residues in the CDR3. Between the trimmed V and J ends, which lost 3 bases and 0 bases, there was a span of 9 bases. CDR3 nucleotide sequence: TGCGCCAGCAGCTCGGAGGTTTACCAAGAGACCCAGTACTTC. Translated, it gives CASSSEVYQETQYF. Looking up the rest from reference TRBV5-1 and TRBJ2-5 gives the full variable domain: KAGVTQTPRYLIKTRGQQVTLSCSPISGHRSVSWYQQTPGQGLQFLFEYFSETQRNKGNFPGRFSGRQFSNSRSEMNVSTLELGDSALYLCASSSEVYQETQYFGPGTRLLVL.

This rearrangement joins TRBV27 to TRBJ2-5; 8 bases are shared with TRBD1. There are 16 residues in the CDR3. Per the germline V gene, CDR1 is MNHEY and CDR2 is SMNVEV (reference sequence). Unmatched junction bases numbered 7, after V lost 2 bases and J lost 2 bases. The CDR3 spells CASSLRFRQGQETQYF. CDR3 DNA sequence: TGTGCCAGCAGTTTAAGGTTCCGACAGGGGCAAGAGACCCAGTACTTC.

V is TRBV5-6 and J is TRBJ2-1; a possible D gene is TRBD1 (7 bases). Trimming cost V 0 bases and J 5 bases, with 15 bases left between them. Germline V gene data show CDR1 as SGHDT and CDR2 as YYEEEE. This CDR3 region has 16 residues. This CDR3 reads CASSLETGDRDNEQFF. DNA of the CDR3: TGTGCCAGCAGCTTGGAGACGGGAGACAGGGACAATGAGCAGTTCTTC.

The chain couples TRBV3-1 to TRBJ2-7; 7 bases are a match to TRBD1. V lost 4 bases and J lost 9; bases outside the gene matches: 6. The CDR3 has 12 residues. The germline V gene has CDR1 LGHDT and CDR2 YNNKEL (reference sequence). The CDR3 sequence is CASSREGGGQYF. The DNA for the CDR3 is TGTGCCAGCAGCCGAGAAGGGGGCGGGCAGTACTTC.

The chain recombines TRBV6-5 with TRBJ2-1, with a possible D match to TRBD2 (6 bases). This CDR3 has 18 residues. V dropped 2 bases and J dropped 0 bases, with 17 bases sitting between them. Germline values: CDR1 MNHEY, CDR2 SVGAGI. The CDR3 reads CASSYPPAAGSSYNEQFF. CDR3 sequence (DNA): TGTGCCAGCAGTTACCCCCCCGCAGCGGGCAGCTCCTACAATGAGCAGTTCTTC.